These 24 T cell receptor beta chains came from one sample sequenced in a study of human T cells and chemical hapten exposure. TCRdb reprocessed the RACE reads with MiXCR, giving one entry per CDR3 protein. The data contain 30,000 to 40,000 distinct CDR3 sequences, around 5.5% of them seen just once; the ten biggest clones take up roughly 13%. Stated time point: healthy volunteer bleed at 6 weeks. Extraction of total RNA was performed on unfractionated whole blood. Sequenced input: whole blood. Every receptor here comes from a human donor in good health. Some clones in this sample may be carry-over from other donors' samples.

The gene calls are TRBV3-1 and TRBJ2-7; 10 bases match TRBD1. The germline V gene encodes CDR1 LGHDT and CDR2 YNNKEL (reference sequence). The CDR3 is made up of 19 amino acids. V lost 0 bases, J lost 2 bases, and 13 bases stayed unmatched. The CDR3 nucleotides read TGTGCCAGCAGCCAAGATAGAACTGGACAGGGGGGCCCGGCCTACGAGCAGTACTTC. Encoded protein: CASSQDRTGQGGPAYEQYF.

Ten or more counts support this clonotype. The chain uses TRBV3-1 and TRBJ2-5; D ambiguous. The CDR3 is 12 residues long. V lost 6 bases and J 5 bases, leaving 10 bases between the germline ends. Germline loops: CDR1 LGHDT, CDR2 YNNKEL (reference sequence). The CDR3 DNA reads TGTGCCAGCAGACAATCGGCGGAGACCCAGTACTTC. This gives the protein CASRQSAETQYF.

This chain uses TRBV12-3 or TRBV12-4 with TRBJ1-2; D gene uncertain. This CDR3 region has 17 residues. V lost 3 bases to trimming and J lost 5 bases, with 22 bases between them. This CDR3 reads CASSLGVMARRRYGYTF. The CDR3 bases are TGTGCCAGCAGTTTGGGAGTGATGGCCCGACGAAGGTATGGCTACACCTTC.

This clonotype was detected many times. This chain uses TRBV5-1 with TRBJ1-1, with 7 bases fitting TRBD1. There are 12 residues in the CDR3. The junction had 8 bases not matched to a gene; V was cut back by 5 bases and J by 10 bases. Germline-derived CDR1 and CDR2 are SGHRS and YFSETQ. CDR3 residues: CASRPDRLGAFF. The CDR3 DNA reads as TGCGCCAGCAGACCGGACAGGTTAGGAGCTTTCTTT.

Ten or more counts support this clonotype. The chain uses TRBV20-1 and TRBJ2-1; no definite D call. The CDR3 runs to 13 residues. In germline, CDR1 is DFQATT, CDR2 SNEGSKA (reference sequence). The germline V and J ends were trimmed by 6 bases and 9 bases, with 18 bases remaining between them. CDR3 bases: TGCAGTGCCCAGGTCGTCCTCGTTCCTGAGCAGTTCTTC. Its protein is CSAQVVLVPEQFF.

The chain has TRBV10-3 and TRBJ2-7; D may be TRBD2 (6 bases). The CDR3 extends over 12 amino acids. Germline V gene lookup returns CDR1 ENHRY and CDR2 SYGVKD. V lost 8 bases to trimming and J lost 4 bases, with 12 bases between them. The CDR3 region is CAIAGSPYEQYF. The CDR3 DNA is TGTGCCATCGCCGGGAGCCCATACGAGCAGTACTTC.

This clonotype came up a few times. V gene TRBV5-1 combines with J gene TRBJ1-1; D gene ambiguous. CDR1 SGHRS and CDR2 YFSETQ come from the germline V gene. V was pared by 2 bases and J by 1 base, with 6 bases between. The CDR3 covers 13 residues. The CDR3 bases are TGCGCCAGCAGCTTTGGCACGAACACTGAAGCTTTCTTT. It specifies CASSFGTNTEAFF. Based on the CDR3 plus reference TRBV5-1 and TRBJ1-1, the full variable domain is KAGVTQTPRYLIKTRGQQVTLSCSPISGHRSVSWYQQTPGQGLQFLFEYFSETQRNKGNFPGRFSGRQFSNSRSEMNVSTLELGDSALYLCASSFGTNTEAFFGQGTRLTVV.

This clonotype was detected many times. The chain joins TRBV28 to TRBJ1-1; TRBD1 agrees at 7 bases. Trimming took 6 bases from V and 1 from J; bases not matched to a gene: 5. The CDR3 spans 14 residues. CDR1 MDHEN and CDR2 SYDVKM come from the germline V gene. This CDR3 reads CASSLGQRNTEAFF. The DNA of the CDR3 is TGTGCCAGCAGCTTGGGACAGAGGAACACTGAAGCTTTCTTT.

Only a few counts were recorded for this clonotype. This sequence joins TRBV28 and TRBJ1-1; D is undetermined. The V gene's germline CDR1 is MDHEN and CDR2 SYDVKM. V was clipped by 5 bases and J by 2 bases, with 12 bases between them. The CDR3 is 14 amino acids. As DNA, the CDR3 is TGTGCCAGCAGTAAACGACGTCTTAACACTGAAGCTTTCTTT. Its translation: CASSKRRLNTEAFF.

This clonotype was recorded at least ten times. The chain recombines TRBV7-2 with TRBJ1-4, with 7 nucleotides matching TRBD1. V trimming: 4 bases; J trimming: 5 bases; junction bases outside the gene matches: 7. The CDR3 is made up of 15 amino acids. Germline V gene lookup returns CDR1 SGHTA and CDR2 FQGNSA. The CDR3 DNA follows: TGTGCCAGCAGCTCTGGGGACAGTTCGAATGAAAAACTGTTTTTT. Protein: CASSSGDSSNEKLFF.

This clonotype was seen a handful of times. The chain combines TRBV20-1 with TRBJ1-1; D gene uncertain. This CDR3 comprises 12 residues. Germline CDR1 reads DFQATT; CDR2 reads SNEGSKA (reference sequence). Between the trimmed V and J ends, which lost 0 bases and 1 base, there was a span of 3 bases. The chain's CDR3 is CSAREQNTEAFF. The CDR3 bases are TGCAGTGCTAGAGAACAGAACACTGAAGCTTTCTTT.

As regards this clonotype: A much larger clone is a single base away; this may be a read error. V is TRBV20-1 and J is TRBJ2-7; D not certain. CDR1 and CDR2 (germline): DFQATT, SNEGSKA (reference sequence). This CDR3 comprises 13 residues. Trimming left V 6 bases short and J 9 bases short, with 21 bases between. The CDR3 region is CSALFGSVPGQYF. CDR3 nucleotide sequence: TGCAGTGCCCTATTTGGTTCGGTCCCGGGGCAGTACTTC.

This clonotype has a count of ten or more. The chain employs TRBV7-2 and TRBJ2-5, with D possibly being TRBD1 (5 bases). Between the trimmed V and J ends, which lost 5 bases and 1 base, there was a span of 14 bases. The germline V gene encodes CDR1 SGHTA and CDR2 FQGNSA. The CDR3 runs to 15 residues. CDR3 protein: CASSVQQAFQETQYF. In nucleotides, the CDR3 is TGTGCCAGCAGCGTACAACAGGCTTTCCAAGAGACCCAGTACTTC.

This clonotype appeared many times. The chain couples TRBV7-8 to TRBJ1-2; 7 nucleotides line up with TRBD1. Germline V lookup: CDR1 SGHVS, CDR2 FQNEAQ. The CDR3 has 13 amino acids. The V and J ends lost 7 bases and 4 bases, in that order; junction bases with no gene match: 6. Written as DNA, the CDR3 is TGTGCCAGCACCTCCTCAGGGGGCTATGGCTACACCTTC. Its protein is CASTSSGGYGYTF.

The chain recombines TRBV20-1 with TRBJ1-6; the match to TRBD1 covers 8 bases. With 6 bases clipped from V and 7 bases from J, the junction kept 8 bases outside the gene matches. Germline V gene sequence: CDR1 DFQATT, CDR2 SNEGSKA (reference sequence). The CDR3 totals 14 residues. The CDR3 DNA reads as TGCAGTGCGGATAGACAGGGGCTAAATTCACCCCTCCACTTT. It translates to CSADRQGLNSPLHF.

This clonotype was seen many times. The chain links TRBV28 to TRBJ2-3; 14 bases agree with TRBD2. CDR3 length equals 17 residues. J was trimmed by 6 bases and V by 6 bases; bases with no gene match: 11. Germline CDR1 and CDR2: MDHEN and SYDVKM. The CDR3 nucleotides are TGTGCCAGCAGAGATCAGGGACTAGCGGGAGCAGCCGATACGCAGTATTTT. It translates to CASRDQGLAGAADTQYF.

The table lists this clonotype with many counts. The chain is built from TRBV5-1 and TRBJ2-7, with D perhaps being TRBD1 or TRBD2 (5 bases each). The V and J ends lost 5 bases and 2 bases respectively, with 11 bases between them. The CDR3 runs 13 residues. CDR1 is SGHRS, CDR2 YFSETQ, per germline. CDR3 DNA: TGCGCCAGCAGTCGGGACCTTACCTACGAGCAGTACTTC. Translating gives CASSRDLTYEQYF.

This clonotype is labeled as medium-sized. The V and J genes are TRBV12-3 or TRBV12-4 and TRBJ1-4, with TRBD1 as a possible D gene (5 bases). CDR3 length: 15 amino acids. The V end was cut by 5 bases, the J end by 7 bases, with 17 bases between. DNA for the CDR3: TGTGCCAGCAGTGGGGGTCCGGGGTCTTTTGAAAAACTGTTTTTT. Its protein product is CASSGGPGSFEKLFF.

This clonotype occurred many times. This chain links TRBV5-1 with TRBJ2-7; D remains ambiguous. The CDR3 totals 13 residues. The germline V gene has CDR1 SGHRS and CDR2 YFSETQ. V lost 0 bases and J lost 3, with 7 bases in between. Written as DNA, the CDR3 is TGCGCCAGCAGCTTGGAAGCCAACTACGAGCAGTACTTC. Encoded protein: CASSLEANYEQYF. Full variable domain (outside the CDR3, taken from reference TRBV5-1 and TRBJ2-7): KAGVTQTPRYLIKTRGQQVTLSCSPISGHRSVSWYQQTPGQGLQFLFEYFSETQRNKGNFPGRFSGRQFSNSRSEMNVSTLELGDSALYLCASSLEANYEQYFGPGTRLTVT.

This clonotype is medium-sized in the sample. The chain has TRBV3-1 and TRBJ2-5, with 14 bases fitting TRBD2. The CDR3 length is 16 residues. After removal of 5 bases from V and 2 bases from J, the junction contained 4 bases not matched to a gene. CDR1 and CDR2 from the germline V gene are LGHDT and YNNKEL (reference sequence). The CDR3 sequence is CASSLTSGGGQETQYF. The CDR3 nucleotides are TGTGCCAGCAGCTTGACTAGCGGGGGGGGGCAAGAGACCCAGTACTTC.

This clonotype has ten or more counts. The CDR3 loop reads CASSQDTGTVTNLDQPQHF. CDR3 nucleotide sequence: TGTGCCAGCAGCCAAGATACCGGGACAGTCACAAACCTAGATCAGCCCCAGCATTTT. The rearrangement joins TRBV14 to TRBJ1-5, with 7 positions matching TRBD1. V shed 0 bases and J 5 bases; nucleotides not matched to a gene: 16. CDR3 length equals 19 residues. Germline V CDR1 and CDR2: SGHDN, FVKESK.

The chain links TRBV16 to TRBJ1-3, with D maybe TRBD1 (6 bases). The ends were cut back, 4 bases at V and 4 bases at J, with 11 bases in the middle. Germline V gene sequence: CDR1 KGHSY, CDR2 FQNENV. The CDR3 consists of 14 residues. The CDR3 nucleotides are TGTGCCAGCAGCCTTGGACAGCTGGGAAACACCATATATTTT. As protein: CASSLGQLGNTIYF.

The chain recombines TRBV27 with TRBJ2-2, with D possibly matching TRBD2 (5 bases). Per germline, CDR1 MNHEY and CDR2 SMNVEV (reference sequence). V was clipped by 6 bases and J by 6 bases, with 11 bases between them. The CDR3 contains 13 residues. CDR3 residues: CASSQRAAGELFF. The CDR3 coding sequence is TGTGCCAGCAGCCAGAGGGCGGCCGGGGAGCTGTTTTTT.

The chain recombines TRBV19 with TRBJ1-1; TRBD1 is a possible D gene (6 bases). Deletions cut 7 bases from V and 4 bases from J, with 19 bases between. The CDR3 has 15 residues. Germline V CDR1 and CDR2: LNHDA, SQIVND (reference sequence). The CDR3 region is CASTPSGTSATEAFF. Written as DNA, the CDR3 is TGTGCCAGTACCCCCTCCGGGACATCGGCCACTGAAGCTTTCTTT.